A single sample gave rise to the 13 T cell receptor beta chains below, sequenced in a study of PD-1 blockade in classical Hodgkin lymphoma. Every one of the patients relapsed after autologous stem cell transplantation (brentuximab vedotin exposure was variable). Profiled with immunoSEQ multiplex PCR; TCRdb holds only in-frame clones, not every one. The sample lists 20,000 or so clones; 80% were seen once. The material sequenced was peripheral blood mononuclear cells (PBMCs), taken before the second cycle of nivolumab. These receptor sequences come from a human donor with classical Hodgkin lymphoma.

The CDR3 DNA reads as TGTGCCAGCAGTTACCATCTAGCGGAGCATTACAATGAGCAGTTCTTC. Its protein product is CASSYHLAEHYNEQFF. V and J are TRBV6-5 and TRBJ2-1, with TRBD2 matching over 7 bases. The germline V gene has CDR1 MNHEY and CDR2 SVGAGI. The CDR3 loop spans 16 amino acids. V dropped 2 bases and J dropped 4; count of bases not matched to a gene: 8.

By share of the sample, this clone is medium-sized. The V and J genes are TRBV7-9 and TRBJ1-5; the D is unclear. V lost 5 bases to trimming and J lost 3 bases, with 11 bases between them. Germline V CDR1 and CDR2: SEHNR, FQNEAQ (reference sequence). The CDR3 loop spans 14 amino acids. The CDR3 sequence is CASSPPGYNQPQHF. CDR3 sequence (DNA): TGTGCCAGCAGCCCTCCGGGGTACAATCAGCCCCAGCATTTT.

The sample holds a few counts of this clone. The chain is built from TRBV6-5 and TRBJ2-2; D not certain. The CDR3 contains 12 residues. Looked up from germline, CDR1 is MNHEY and CDR2 is SVGAGI. Trimming cost V 3 bases and J 6 bases, with 5 bases left between them. CDR3 sequence reads: CASSYFPGELFF. The CDR3 coding sequence is TGTGCCAGCAGTTATTTCCCCGGGGAGCTGTTTTTT.

This chain links TRBV25-1 with TRBJ1-4; D gene uncertain. Trimming stripped 3 bases from V and 3 bases from J, with 14 bases between. Germline values: CDR1 MGHDK, CDR2 SYGVNS. The CDR3 totals 16 residues. The CDR3 region is CASSDIEGEANEKLFF. CDR3 DNA sequence: TGTGCCAGCAGTGATATAGAGGGCGAGGCTAATGAAAAACTGTTTTTT.

The chain couples TRBV25-1 to TRBJ2-6; possibly TRBD1 for D (5 bases). The germline gives CDR1 MGHDK, CDR2 SYGVNS. Trimming stripped 1 base from V and 0 bases from J, with 13 bases between. This CDR3 is built from 18 residues. This CDR3 reads CASSESVTASSGANVLTF. CDR3 bases: TGTGCCAGCAGTGAATCCGTGACAGCAAGCTCTGGGGCCAACGTCCTGACTTTC.

Here the CDR3 DNA reads TGTGCCAGCAGCTTGGGCGGGGGGTTAAACACTGAAGCTTTCTTT. This codes for CASSLGGGLNTEAFF. The chain carries TRBV5-6 and TRBJ1-1, with D possibly being TRBD1 (5 bases). V gave up 0 bases and J gave up 2 bases, with 11 bases separating them. CDR3 size: 15 residues. The germline CDR1 and CDR2 sequences are SGHDT and YYEEEE. The full variable domain, rest sourced from reference TRBV5-6 and TRBJ1-1, is DAGVTQSPTHLIKTRGQQVTLRCSPKSGHDTVSWYQQALGQGPQFIFQYYEEEERQRGNFPDRFSGHQFPNYSSELNVNALLLGDSALYLCASSLGGGLNTEAFFGQGTRLTVV.

This rearrangement joins TRBV6-5 to TRBJ2-1, with D uncertain. Germline V lookup: CDR1 MNHEY, CDR2 SVGAGI. The CDR3 covers 11 residues. Deletions cut 5 bases from V and 9 bases from J, with 8 bases between. The CDR3 DNA is TGTGCCAGCAGTGAGTGGATTGAGCAGTTCTTC. This gives the protein CASSEWIEQFF.

The V gene is TRBV4-2, the J gene TRBJ1-5; D perhaps matches TRBD1 (5 bases). Trimming took off 2 bases at V and 3 bases at J, with 11 bases between the two ends. Germline CDR1 reads LGHNA; CDR2 reads YNFKEQ. This CDR3 is 15 amino acids long. The CDR3 here is CASSQSGETNQPQHF. The DNA for the CDR3 is TGTGCCAGCAGCCAATCGGGGGAAACCAATCAGCCCCAGCATTTT.

V and J are TRBV9 and TRBJ1-4; D uncertain. The CDR3 is 14 amino acids. The germline gives CDR1 SGDLS, CDR2 YYNGEE. V was pared by 0 bases and J by 4 bases, with 7 bases between. Here the CDR3 DNA reads TGTGCCAGCAGCGTAGCCGGGAGTAATGAAAAACTGTTTTTT. It yields the protein CASSVAGSNEKLFF.

The chain uses TRBV6-6 and TRBJ1-2, with TRBD1 as a possible D gene (6 bases). The CDR3 is 15 residues long. Trimming pared 2 bases from V and 2 bases from J, leaving 12 bases between. The germline V gene encodes CDR1 MNHNY and CDR2 SVGAGI (reference sequence). For the CDR3, the DNA is TGTGCCAGCAGTTACACTACCGGGACAAACTATGGCTACACCTTC. Translating gives CASSYTTGTNYGYTF.

This chain links TRBV20-1 with TRBJ2-5; D uncertain. CDR1 is DFQATT and CDR2 is SNEGSKA in the germline V gene (reference sequence). CDR3 length equals 10 residues. The V gene lost 5 bases and the J gene lost 7 bases, with 8 bases spanning the gap. This CDR3 is CSAGLTTQYF. The CDR3 DNA follows: TGCAGTGCTGGCCTCACGACCCAGTACTTC.

This clone was seen a few times. This rearrangement joins TRBV4-2 to TRBJ1-6, with 7 bases aligning to TRBD1. Trimming cost V 2 bases and J 9 bases; bases outside gene matches: 16. The CDR3 has 18 residues. Germline CDR1 and CDR2: LGHNA and YNFKEQ. CDR3 coding DNA: TGTGCCAGCAGCCAAAACCCCTTCGACAGGGATGTCAGTTCACCCCTCCACTTT. Translated, it gives CASSQNPFDRDVSSPLHF.

This clone appeared once. CDR3 residues: CASSTARSGGPATDTQYF. DNA for the CDR3: TGTGCCAGCAGCACCGCGAGATCGGGGGGCCCCGCCACAGATACGCAGTATTTT. The chain has TRBV7-8 and TRBJ2-3; D is possibly TRBD2 (7 bases). The V gene lost 5 bases and the J gene lost 2 bases, with 23 bases spanning the gap. CDR1 SGHVS and CDR2 FQNEAQ come from the germline V gene. CDR3 length: 18 residues.